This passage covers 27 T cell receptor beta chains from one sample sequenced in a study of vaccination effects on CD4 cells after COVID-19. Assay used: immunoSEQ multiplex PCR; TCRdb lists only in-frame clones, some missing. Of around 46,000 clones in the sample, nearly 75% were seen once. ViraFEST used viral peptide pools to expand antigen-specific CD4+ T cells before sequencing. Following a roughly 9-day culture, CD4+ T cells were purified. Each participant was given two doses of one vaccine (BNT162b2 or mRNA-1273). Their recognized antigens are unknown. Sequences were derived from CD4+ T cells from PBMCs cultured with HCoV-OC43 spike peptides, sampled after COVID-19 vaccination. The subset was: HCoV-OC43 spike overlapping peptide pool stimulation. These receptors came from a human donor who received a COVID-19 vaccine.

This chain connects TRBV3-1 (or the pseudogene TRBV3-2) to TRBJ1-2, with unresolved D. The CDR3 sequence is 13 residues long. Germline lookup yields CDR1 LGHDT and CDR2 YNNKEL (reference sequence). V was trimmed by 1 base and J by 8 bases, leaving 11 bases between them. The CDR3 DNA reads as TGTGCCAGCAGCCAAGCGGCCAATCGGGGCTACACCTTC. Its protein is CASSQAANRGYTF.

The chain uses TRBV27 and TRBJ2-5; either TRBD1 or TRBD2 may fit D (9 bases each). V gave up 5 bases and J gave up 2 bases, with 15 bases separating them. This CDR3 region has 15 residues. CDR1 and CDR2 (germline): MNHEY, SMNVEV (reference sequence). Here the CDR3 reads CASSLAGQGQETQYF. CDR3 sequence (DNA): TGTGCCAGCAGTCTAGCGGGACAGGGACAAGAGACCCAGTACTTC.

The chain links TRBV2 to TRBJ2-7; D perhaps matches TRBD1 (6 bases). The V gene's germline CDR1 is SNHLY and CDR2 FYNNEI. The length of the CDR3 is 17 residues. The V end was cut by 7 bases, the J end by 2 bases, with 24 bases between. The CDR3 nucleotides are TGTGCCAGCAACGGTCTCGGTGGGGGCTTTAAAGCCTACGAGCAGTACTTC. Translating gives CASNGLGGGFKAYEQYF.

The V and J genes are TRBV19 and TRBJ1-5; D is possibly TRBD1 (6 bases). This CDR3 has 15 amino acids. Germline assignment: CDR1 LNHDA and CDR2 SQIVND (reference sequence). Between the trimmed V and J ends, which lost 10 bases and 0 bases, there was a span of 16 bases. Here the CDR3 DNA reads TGTGCCACCAAGACAGGAATGAATAGCAATCAGCCCCAGCATTTT. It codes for CATKTGMNSNQPQHF.

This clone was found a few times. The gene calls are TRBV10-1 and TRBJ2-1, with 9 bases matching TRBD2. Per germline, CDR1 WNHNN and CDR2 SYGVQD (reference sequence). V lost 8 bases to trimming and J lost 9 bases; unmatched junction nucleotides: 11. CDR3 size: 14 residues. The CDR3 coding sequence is TGCGCCAGCGGGATAGCGGGGGCCCTGAGTGAGCAGTTCTTC. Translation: CASGIAGALSEQFF.

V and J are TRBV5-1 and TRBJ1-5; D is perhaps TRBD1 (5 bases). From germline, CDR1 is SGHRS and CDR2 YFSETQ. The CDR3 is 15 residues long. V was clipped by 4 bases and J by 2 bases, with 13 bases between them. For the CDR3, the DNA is TGCGCCAGCAGCAGCCAGGGAGGGGGCAATCAGCCCCAGCATTTT. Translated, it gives CASSSQGGGNQPQHF.

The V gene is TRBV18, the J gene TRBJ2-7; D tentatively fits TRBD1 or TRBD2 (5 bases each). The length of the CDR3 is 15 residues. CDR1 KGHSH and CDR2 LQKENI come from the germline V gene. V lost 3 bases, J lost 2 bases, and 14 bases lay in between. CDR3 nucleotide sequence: TGTGCCAGCTCACCCCGGGAAGGGGTAACCTACGAGCAGTACTTC. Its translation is CASSPREGVTYEQYF.

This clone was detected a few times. CDR3 in DNA: TGTGCCAGTAGTATTTCGGGCGGGGCCCGTAGAAACACCATATATTTT. Translating it yields CASSISGGARRNTIYF. V is TRBV19 and J is TRBJ1-3; D possibly corresponds to TRBD1 (5 bases). The CDR3 consists of 16 residues. Germline V CDR1 and CDR2: LNHDA, SQIVND (reference sequence). V was pared by 3 bases and J by 5 bases, with 17 bases between.

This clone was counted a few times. CDR3 DNA: TGTGCCAGCAGTGAAAGGGGGCATTTAAACATTCAGTACTTC. Translated, it gives CASSERGHLNIQYF. The V gene is TRBV6-1, the J gene TRBJ2-4; 7 nucleotides align to TRBD1. Germline CDR1 MNHNS, CDR2 SASEGT. The ends lost 2 bases at V and 6 bases at J; junction bases unmatched: 4. This CDR3 region has 14 residues.

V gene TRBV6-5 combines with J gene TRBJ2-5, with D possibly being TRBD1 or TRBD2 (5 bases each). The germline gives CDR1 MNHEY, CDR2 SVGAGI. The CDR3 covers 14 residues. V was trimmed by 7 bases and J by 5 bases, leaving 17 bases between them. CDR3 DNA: TGTGCCAGCACCACAGGAGGCAAAGGGGAGACCCAGTACTTC. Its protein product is CASTTGGKGETQYF.

The CDR3 loop is CASSGTGLDTQYF. The CDR3 DNA is TGTGCCAGCAGCGGGACTGGTCTGGATACGCAGTATTTT. The genes are TRBV25-1 and TRBJ2-3, with a weak D call TRBD2 (6 bases). Germline CDR1 is MGHDK and CDR2 is SYGVNS. This CDR3 region has 13 residues. V lost 6 bases to trimming and J lost 6 bases, with 13 bases between them.

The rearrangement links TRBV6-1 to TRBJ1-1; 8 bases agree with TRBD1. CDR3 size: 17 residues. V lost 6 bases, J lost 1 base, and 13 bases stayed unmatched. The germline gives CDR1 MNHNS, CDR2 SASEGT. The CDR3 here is CASREPSSDRGNTEAFF. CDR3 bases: TGTGCCAGCAGAGAACCGTCTTCTGACAGGGGGAACACTGAAGCTTTCTTT.

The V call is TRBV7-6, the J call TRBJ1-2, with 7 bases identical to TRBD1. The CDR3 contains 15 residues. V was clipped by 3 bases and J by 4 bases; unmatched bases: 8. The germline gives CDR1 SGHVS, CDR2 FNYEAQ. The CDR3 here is CASSLGMGQSYGYTF. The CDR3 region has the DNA TGTGCCAGCAGCTTGGGAATGGGACAGAGCTATGGCTACACCTTC.

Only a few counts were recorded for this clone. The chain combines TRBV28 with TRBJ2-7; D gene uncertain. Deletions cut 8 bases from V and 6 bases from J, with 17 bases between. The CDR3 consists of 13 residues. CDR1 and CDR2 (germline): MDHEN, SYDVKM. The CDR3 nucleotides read TGTGCCAGCCTAGAGCCTACTACTACCGAGCAGTACTTC. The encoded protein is CASLEPTTTEQYF.

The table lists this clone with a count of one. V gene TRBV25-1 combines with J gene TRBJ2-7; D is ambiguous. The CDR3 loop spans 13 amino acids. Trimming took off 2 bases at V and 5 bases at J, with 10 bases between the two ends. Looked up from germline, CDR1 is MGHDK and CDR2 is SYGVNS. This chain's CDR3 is CASSEAGPHEQYF. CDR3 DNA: TGTGCCAGCAGTGAAGCAGGTCCCCACGAGCAGTACTTC.

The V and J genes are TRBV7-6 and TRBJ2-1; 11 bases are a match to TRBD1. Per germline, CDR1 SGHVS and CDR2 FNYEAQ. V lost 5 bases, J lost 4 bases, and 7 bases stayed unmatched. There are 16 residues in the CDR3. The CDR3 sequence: CASSQGDRGVYNEQFF. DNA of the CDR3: TGTGCCAGCAGCCAGGGGGACAGGGGGGTGTACAATGAGCAGTTCTTC.

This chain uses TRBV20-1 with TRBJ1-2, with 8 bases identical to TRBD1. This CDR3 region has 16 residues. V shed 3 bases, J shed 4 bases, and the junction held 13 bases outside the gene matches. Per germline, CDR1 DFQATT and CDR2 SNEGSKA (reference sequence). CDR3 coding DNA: TGCAGTGCTAGTGGTGACAGGGGTGTTAGTACCTATGGCTACACCTTC. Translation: CSASGDRGVSTYGYTF.

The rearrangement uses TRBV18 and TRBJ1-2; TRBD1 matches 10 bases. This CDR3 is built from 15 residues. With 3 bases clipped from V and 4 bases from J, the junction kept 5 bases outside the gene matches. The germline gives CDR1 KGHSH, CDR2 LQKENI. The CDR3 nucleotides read TGTGCCAGCTCACCGCAGACAGGGGGCGTCTATGGCTACACCTTC. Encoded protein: CASSPQTGGVYGYTF.

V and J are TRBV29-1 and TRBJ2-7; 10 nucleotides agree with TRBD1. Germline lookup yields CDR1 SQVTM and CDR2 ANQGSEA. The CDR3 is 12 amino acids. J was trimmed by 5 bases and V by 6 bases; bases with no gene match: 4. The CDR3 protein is CSVRDRGDEQYF. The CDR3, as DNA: TGCAGCGTCCGGGACAGGGGCGACGAGCAGTACTTC.

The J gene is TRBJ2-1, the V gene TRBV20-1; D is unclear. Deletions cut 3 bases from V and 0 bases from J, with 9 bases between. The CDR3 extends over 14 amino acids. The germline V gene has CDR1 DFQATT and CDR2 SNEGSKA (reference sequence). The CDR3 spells CSASGVSSYNEQFF. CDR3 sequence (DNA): TGCAGTGCTAGTGGGGTGAGCTCCTACAATGAGCAGTTCTTC.

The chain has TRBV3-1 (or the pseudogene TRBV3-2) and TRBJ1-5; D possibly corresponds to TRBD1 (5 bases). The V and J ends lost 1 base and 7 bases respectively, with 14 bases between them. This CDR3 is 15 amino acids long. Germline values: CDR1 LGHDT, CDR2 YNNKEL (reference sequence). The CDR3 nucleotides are TGTGCCAGCAGCCAAGGAAAGCAGGGTGGCCAGCCCCAGCATTTT. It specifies CASSQGKQGGQPQHF.

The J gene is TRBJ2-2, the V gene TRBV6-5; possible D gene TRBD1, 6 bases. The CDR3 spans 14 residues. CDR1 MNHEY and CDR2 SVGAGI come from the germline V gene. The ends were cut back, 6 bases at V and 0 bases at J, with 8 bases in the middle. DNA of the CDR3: TGTGCCAGCAGGGACAGAGCGAACACCGGGGAGCTGTTTTTT. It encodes CASRDRANTGELFF.

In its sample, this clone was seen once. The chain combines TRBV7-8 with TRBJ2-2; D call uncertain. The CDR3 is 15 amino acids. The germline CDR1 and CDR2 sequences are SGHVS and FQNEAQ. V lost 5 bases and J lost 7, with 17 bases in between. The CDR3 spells CASSTMTRVVGELFF. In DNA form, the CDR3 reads TGTGCCAGCAGCACTATGACAAGAGTGGTCGGGGAGCTGTTTTTT.

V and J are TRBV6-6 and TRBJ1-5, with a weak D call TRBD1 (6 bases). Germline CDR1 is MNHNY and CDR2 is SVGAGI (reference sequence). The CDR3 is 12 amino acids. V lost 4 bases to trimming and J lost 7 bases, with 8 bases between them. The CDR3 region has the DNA TGTGCCAGCAGTTTACAGGGACAGCCCCAGCATTTT. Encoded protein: CASSLQGQPQHF.

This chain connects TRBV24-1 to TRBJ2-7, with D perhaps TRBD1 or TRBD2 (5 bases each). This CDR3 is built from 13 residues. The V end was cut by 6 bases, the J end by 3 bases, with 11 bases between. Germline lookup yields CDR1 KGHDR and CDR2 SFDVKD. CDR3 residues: CATSFSGSYEQYF. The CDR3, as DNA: TGTGCCACCAGTTTCTCAGGGAGCTACGAGCAGTACTTC.

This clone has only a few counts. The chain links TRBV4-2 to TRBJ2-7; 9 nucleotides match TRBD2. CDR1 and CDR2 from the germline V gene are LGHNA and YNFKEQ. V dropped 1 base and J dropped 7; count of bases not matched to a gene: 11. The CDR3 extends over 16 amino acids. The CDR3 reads CASSQGRHSGRREQYF. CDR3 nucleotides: TGTGCCAGCAGCCAAGGAAGACATAGCGGGAGACGTGAGCAGTACTTC.

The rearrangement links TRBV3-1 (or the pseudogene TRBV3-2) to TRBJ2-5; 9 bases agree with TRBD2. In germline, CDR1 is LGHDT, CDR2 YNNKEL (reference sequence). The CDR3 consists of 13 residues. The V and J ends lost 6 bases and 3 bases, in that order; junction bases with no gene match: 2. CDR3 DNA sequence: TGTGCCAGCAGAAGACTAGCGGAAGAGACCCAGTACTTC. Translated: CASRRLAEETQYF.